These 18 T cell receptor beta chains share one sample of origin, sequenced in a study of T-cell memory formation after mild COVID-19. TCRdb passed the 5' RACE reads through MiXCR, listing each CDR3 protein once. The sample includes about 110,000 distinct CDR3 sequences, roughly a sixth of them seen just once. The sample taken for sequencing was PBMCs or a T cell subset sorted from them (not recorded which). All receptors come from a man between 18 and 35 years old who had mild COVID-19 (a few samples of this study predate the infection). Cell type and time point are not known.

V is TRBV6-2 or TRBV6-3 and J is TRBJ2-2, with 9 bases identical to TRBD1. Germline loops: CDR1 MNHEY, CDR2 SVGEGT. The CDR3 length is 15 residues. After removal of 2 bases from V and 3 bases from J, the junction contained 1 base not matched to a gene. Here the CDR3 DNA reads TGTGCCAGCAGTTACGGGGACAGGGACACCGGGGAGCTGTTTTTT. Its protein product is CASSYGDRDTGELFF.

This CDR3 is CASSHRDRPQETQYF. The CDR3 DNA reads as TGTGCCAGCAGTCACCGGGACAGACCTCAAGAGACCCAGTACTTC. The chain has TRBV6-1 and TRBJ2-5; 7 bases line up with TRBD1. Looked up from germline, CDR1 is MNHNS and CDR2 is SASEGT. The CDR3 is 15 residues long. V lost 5 bases to trimming and J lost 2 bases; unmatched junction nucleotides: 8.

The chain is built from TRBV18 and TRBJ1-5, with D unresolved. Per germline, CDR1 KGHSH and CDR2 LQKENI. Trimming pared 8 bases from V and 4 bases from J, leaving 15 bases between. The CDR3 spans 14 residues. CDR3 DNA sequence: TGTGCCAGCGCCCAGGCGGGAATTAATCAGCCCCAGCATTTT. Translation: CASAQAGINQPQHF.

This clonotype was recorded a few times. The genes are TRBV5-1 and TRBJ2-2, with TRBD2 matching 8 bases. CDR1 and CDR2 from the germline V gene are SGHRS and YFSETQ. The CDR3 has 15 residues. The V gene end was trimmed by 1 base and the J gene end by 5 bases; junction bases not matched to a gene: 4. CDR3 DNA sequence: TGCGCCAGCAGCTTGAGTAGCGGGGTGACCGGGGAGCTGTTTTTT. Amino acids: CASSLSSGVTGELFF.

There are a few counts of this clonotype. The chain carries TRBV5-1 and TRBJ2-7; D not certain. The CDR3 consists of 13 residues. Trimming took 4 bases from V and 9 from J, leaving 17 bases between them. The germline CDR1 and CDR2 sequences are SGHRS and YFSETQ. The CDR3 DNA sequence: TGCGCCAGCAGCACCTCGACAACGGTGGGGCAGTACTTC. Its protein product is CASSTSTTVGQYF.

This clonotype showed up just a few times. The chain carries TRBV7-9 and TRBJ2-5, with D possibly matching TRBD2 (7 bases). Germline V gives CDR1 SEHNR, CDR2 FQNEAQ (reference sequence). V lost 5 bases to trimming and J lost 5 bases, with 12 bases between them. The CDR3 contains 13 residues. CDR3 DNA sequence: TGTGCCAGCAGCGGGGGGGGCCTGGAGACCCAGTACTTC. Translated, it gives CASSGGGLETQYF.

This clonotype has just a few counts. This chain links TRBV18 with TRBJ1-5; the D gene is possibly TRBD1 (5 bases). V lost 2 bases and J lost 2, with 16 bases in between. The CDR3 totals 17 residues. Looked up from germline, CDR1 is KGHSH and CDR2 is LQKENI. The CDR3 coding sequence is TGTGCCAGCTCACCAAACGCCCCAGGGTTCGGCAATCAGCCCCAGCATTTT. Amino acids: CASSPNAPGFGNQPQHF.

This clonotype was seen more than once but under ten times. CDR3: CASSPRDRDPFEAFF. The CDR3 coding sequence is TGCGCCAGCAGCCCAAGAGACAGGGATCCTTTTGAAGCTTTCTTT. The chain uses TRBV5-1 and TRBJ1-1, with 7 bases fitting TRBD1. V shed 4 bases, J shed 7 bases, and the junction held 13 bases outside the gene matches. Germline V gene data show CDR1 as SGHRS and CDR2 as YFSETQ. This CDR3 is 15 amino acids long.

The V gene is TRBV6-6, the J gene TRBJ2-2, with D unclear. Germline V CDR1 and CDR2: MNHNY, SVGAGI (reference sequence). CDR3 size: 13 residues. V was clipped by 6 bases and J by 4 bases, with 9 bases between them. This chain's CDR3 is CASSPWPTGELFF. The CDR3 nucleotides are TGTGCCAGCAGCCCGTGGCCCACCGGGGAGCTGTTTTTT.

The V call is TRBV12-3 or TRBV12-4, the J call TRBJ1-6; maybe TRBD1 (6 bases). The CDR3 extends over 16 amino acids. Trimming took 2 bases from V and 10 from J, leaving 18 bases between them. CDR3 in DNA: TGTGCCAGCAGTTTACCCCAAACAGGGAGCGGCTCACCCCTCCACTTT. Translation gives CASSLPQTGSGSPLHF.

DNA for the CDR3: TGTGCCAGCAGCGATGACAGGGGTTTAACCGGGGAGCTGTTTTTT. This gives the protein CASSDDRGLTGELFF. V is TRBV2 and J is TRBJ2-2, with 8 nucleotides matching TRBD1. CDR1 is SNHLY, CDR2 FYNNEI, per germline. The CDR3 runs to 15 residues. The J segment lost 5 bases and the V segment lost 6 bases, leaving 8 bases of the junction unmatched.

This clonotype was seen only a few times. This sequence joins TRBV20-1 and TRBJ2-2; 8 bases fit TRBD1. In germline, CDR1 is DFQATT, CDR2 SNEGSKA (reference sequence). The CDR3 spans 16 residues. V lost 3 bases and J lost 2; bases outside the gene matches: 8. The CDR3 loop reads CSARTRQGPNTGELFF. CDR3 DNA sequence: TGCAGTGCTAGGACCAGACAGGGGCCTAACACCGGGGAGCTGTTTTTT.

The chain recombines TRBV7-2 with TRBJ2-3; no definite D call. Germline CDR1 is SGHTA and CDR2 is FQGNSA. Trimming took 1 base from V and 2 from J, leaving 16 bases between them. This CDR3 has 17 residues. CDR3 bases: TGTGCCAGCAGCTTAGGGGATCATGGCAGGTACACAGATACGCAGTATTTT. It codes for CASSLGDHGRYTDTQYF.

This clonotype was detected a few times. The J gene is TRBJ2-3, the V gene TRBV18, with 10 positions matching TRBD1. J gave up 6 bases and V 4 bases, and 7 bases lay outside the gene matches. CDR3 length equals 15 residues. CDR1 is KGHSH and CDR2 is LQKENI in the germline V gene. CDR3 bases: TGTGCCAGCTCACGTTCGACAGGGGGCGCGGATACGCAGTATTTT. This sequence encodes CASSRSTGGADTQYF.

The gene calls are TRBV10-1 and TRBJ2-1; either TRBD1 or TRBD2 may fit D (5 bases each). Between the trimmed V and J ends, which lost 4 bases and 0 bases, there was a span of 10 bases. CDR3 size: 15 residues. CDR1 is WNHNN, CDR2 SYGVQD, per germline (reference sequence). As DNA, the CDR3 is TGCGCCAGCAGTGGAGGGGTGAGCTCCTACAATGAGCAGTTCTTC. Its translation is CASSGGVSSYNEQFF.

The J gene is TRBJ2-1, the V gene TRBV25-1; 8 nucleotides agree with TRBD2. CDR1 MGHDK and CDR2 SYGVNS come from the germline V gene. J was trimmed by 2 bases and V by 8 bases; bases with no gene match: 8. This CDR3 has 15 residues. Here the CDR3 reads CASERAGVAYNEQFF. Here the CDR3 DNA reads TGTGCCAGCGAACGAGCGGGGGTGGCCTACAATGAGCAGTTCTTC.

In regard to this clonotype: The junction does not match germline at one end; this may be a read error. The chain uses TRBV6-5 and TRBJ1-2; D gene unclear. Germline V gene data show CDR1 as MNHEY and CDR2 as SVGAGI. The CDR3 is 14 amino acids. As DNA, the CDR3 is TGTGCCAGCAGGACCGGGCCCACTAACAATGGCTACACCTTC. Translated: CASRTGPTNNGYTF.

The V and J genes are TRBV6-1 and TRBJ2-5; tentatively, D is TRBD1 (5 bases). The ends were cut back, 9 bases at V and 1 base at J, with 15 bases in the middle. Per germline, CDR1 MNHNS and CDR2 SASEGT. CDR3 length equals 14 residues. CDR3 in amino acids: CASNRQPLQETQYF. CDR3 nucleotides: TGTGCCAGTAATAGACAGCCACTCCAAGAGACCCAGTACTTC.